This T cell receptor (beta chain) was recorded in a study of T-cell memory formation after mild COVID-19. This clonotype has just a few counts. The CDR3 covers 14 residues. Trimming took off 4 bases at V and 1 base at J, with 12 bases between the two ends. Germline V gene lookup returns CDR1 SGHNT and CDR2 YYREEE (reference sequence). TCRdb fed the 5' RACE reads into MiXCR, producing one record per CDR3 protein. The top ten hold 20% to 25% of the sample, which has around 390,000 distinct CDR3 sequences, 15% to 20% seen once. Input material: PBMCs or a T cell subset sorted from them (not recorded which). The chain links TRBV5-4 to TRBJ2-7, with D possibly being TRBD1 or TRBD2 (5 bases each). The source is a man aged 18 to 29 who had mild COVID-19 (a few samples of this study predate the infection). Cell type and time point are not known. The CDR3 sequence: CASSRQTGSYEQYV. DNA for the CDR3: TGTGCCAGCAGCCGACAGACGGGGTCCTACGAGCAGTACGTC.